This paragraph covers one T cell receptor (beta chain) sequence. The antigen it recognizes is unknown. Base qualities are not provided; no much larger clone lies one nucleotide away. The data originate from a study of cytomegalovirus exposure and HLA in healthy donors (dated by TCRdb to 2015 to 2018). With respect to the entire study: An earlier analysis of several hundred of the donors reported roughly 270 Gb of sequence data and roughly 110 million unique TCR beta sequences from about 179 million T cells. Around 320 gigabases of sequencing data and tens of millions of unique TCR sequences were included in an early release covering roughly 600 HLA-typed donors. Of the approximately 370 genotyped donors, 75% to 85% were placed in the genetic ancestry cluster associated with self-reported Caucasian donors. The aim of the study was to test whether cataloging public T cell receptors could identify signatures of past pathogen exposure. The study profiled the T cell repertoires of 666 subjects by immunosequencing and related them to cytomegalovirus serostatus. In addition to the first cohort of 666 subjects, a separate validation cohort of approximately 130 different subjects was used. The study combined high-throughput TCR immunosequencing, statistical association of individual TCRs with disease status, and machine learning to predict cytomegalovirus infection status. A later analysis re-examined previously published TCR beta repertoires from hundreds of donors and added high-resolution HLA genotyping to investigate patterns of TCR occurrence. The later analysis used no new phenotypic data to find candidate immune exposures, relying instead on TCR beta sequences and their occurrence across donors. In an earlier analysis of roughly 600 of the donors, high-throughput TCR beta sequencing was used to judge whether each TCR beta V gene segment behaved as functional or pseudogenic. Donor age, sex, ethnicity and CMV serostatus were compiled alongside the repertoire data. In a later genetic analysis, genome-wide SNP genotypes for about 55% of the roughly 670 donors were used, and that subset was treated as a discovery cohort. Every discovery cohort repertoire had been produced on one sequencing platform. HLA typing included class I and class II loci at four-digit resolution. The number of typed donors differed by locus: roughly 620-640 for A, B, C, DRB1 and DQB1; 500 to 550 for DQA1; over 600 for DPA1; and 400 to 480 for DPB1. A few DR-DQ haplotypes were treated as single units for association and clustering because of strong linkage in the cohort. Among some 400 genotyped donors of the cohort, an average of around 220,000 unique TCR beta nucleotide sequences was sequenced per donor, of which about 19% were non-productive. Beyond this particular receptor, the publication reports: The study gave a list of about 160 TCR beta chains associated with cytomegalovirus. In a later analysis, the rate of TCR association differed among HLA loci, with DRB1 alleles having the most associated TCRs and HLA-C alleles having the fewest. This cohort had only TCR beta chains sequenced, and the lack of alpha or paired-chain data limited which features could be detected. Some IMGT-functional V segments, including TRBV6-2 and TRBV6-3, could not be distinguished by the 87-base-pair reads and were therefore excluded. A cluster of highly shared sequence variants was judged likely to represent a technical artifact of the sequencing pipeline. In an earlier analysis of 587 of the donors, most TCR beta V segments were observed in productive rearrangements about 90% or about 30% of the time, broadly matching IMGT annotations. A later analysis found that most CMV-associated TCR beta chains appeared HLA-restricted, with HLA associations seemingly driven largely by CMV exposure. Correlated functional status among segregating V segments might reflect linkage disequilibrium, but an unknown experimental factor could not be ruled out. A later analysis associated about 17,000 TCR beta sequences with specific HLA alleles at a false discovery rate of 0.05. For the cohort, immune exposure information was limited to CMV serostatus. In vitro tests confirmed that a few of the cytomegalovirus-associated TCR beta chains recognize cytomegalovirus antigens. In a later analysis, several top co-occurrence clusters were reported to appear linked to parvovirus B19, influenza, CMV and Epstein-Barr virus. V-gene and J-gene trimming of TCR beta chains was associated with a missense DCLRE1C variant in a later genetic analysis, and the association was replicated in an independent cohort. While some public TCRs were present in many individuals, most TCR sequences turned up only very rarely across donors. Roughly uniform sequencing depth across donors was assumed in presence/absence analyses, although this assumption may not hold. A further reported finding was that TCR beta sequences accurately predicted the HLA-A and HLA-B alleles for most subjects in the first cohort. Compared with the 666-donor mean, donors in an Asian-associated ancestry cluster had fewer N-insertions in productive TCRs, according to a later genetic analysis. Because counts were too low, seventeen rarely observed V segments, including chromosome 9 orphons, were excluded from the earlier analysis of several hundred of the donors. In a later analysis, HLA-associated TCR beta chains were found to be more clonally expanded and to have lower generation probabilities than equally common non-associated chains. In both the original and validation cohorts, the classifier was reported to diagnose cytomegalovirus status with high specificity and sensitivity. Strong co-occurrence of HLA alleles, especially DR and DQ, made assigning TCR associations to individual alleles difficult. Because HLA typing was missing for some donors at each locus, association tests included only the typed subset. The authors suggested that the approach could potentially be extended to other disease states and immunological phenotypes.

Library creation used the immunoSEQ multiplex PCR assay. For the multiplex PCR, a mixture combining 60 forward primers for TCR Vbeta segments and 13 reverse primers for TCR Jbeta segments was used. The CDR3 region of rearranged TCR beta genes was amplified from genomic DNA with a multiplex PCR assay. The Illumina HiSeq System was used to sequence the amplified TCR beta libraries as 87-base-pair reads. The study's processing was this. A later analysis tallied about 77 million unique TCR beta chains across the 666 repertoires, and approximately 12 million of those chains were shared by two or more donors. A nearest-neighbor algorithm error-corrected the raw reads and collapsed the reads into unique sequences, merging closely related sequences to remove PCR and sequencing errors. To assign V, D and J gene segments, CDR3 sequences were aligned to IMGT reference sequences. For a sequence to be retained, a match of at least six nucleotides to both a V gene segment and a J gene segment was required. Rearrangements were called productive when the CDR3 lacked stop codons and stayed in frame with V and J; all others were non-productive. Following IMGT convention, CDR3 was defined as the stretch from the second conserved V-encoded cysteine up to the conserved J-encoded phenylalanine. The earlier analysis of fewer than 750 of the donors excluded sequences that lacked an unambiguous match to a single V gene segment. An earlier analysis of several hundred of the donors called V segments functional above 56.7% productive rearrangements and segregating when the between-donor standard deviation exceeded 5%. A statistical classification framework was built for diagnosing cytomegalovirus status from the catalog of TCR beta chain sequences. V and J gene assignment, in a later analysis, came from comparing TCR nucleotide sequences with IMGT/GENE-DB human TR gene sequences. In a later analysis, CDR3 sequences and most-parsimonious VDJ recombination scenarios were assigned using the TCRdist pipeline. In a later analysis, each TCR beta chain was defined by its CDR3 amino acid sequence together with its V-gene family, and reads lacking a unique V-gene family were excluded. To address suspected cross-contamination and a sequencing artifact, a later analysis removed approximately 590 highly shared, low-generation-probability nucleotide sequences. A later analysis calculated a clonal expansion index for each public chain from normalized within-repertoire ranks of inferred template counts. A later analysis computed generation probabilities with a VDJ recombination model fitted to out-of-frame rearrangements, and checked the results against IGoR. Hypergeometric tests were used in a later analysis to score TCR-TCR, TCR-HLA and TCR-CMV co-occurrence, with a repertoire-size bias correction applied to the TCR pairs. A later analysis estimated false discovery rates by permuting HLA or CMV assignments 20 times. In a later analysis, co-occurring TCRs were grouped using DBSCAN, and TCRdist sequence similarity was added for clustering within HLA-allele-positive subsets. Repertoires with fewer than 30,000 or more than 120,000 public chains, plus five repertoires with anomalous nucleotide sharing, were excluded from co-occurrence clustering. Not all clones reach the TCRdb copy of this immuneACCESS table, which keeps in-frame sequences only. Checked studies attribute under half of the gap to unresolved V genes and leave the rest unexplained. The DNA was the basis for D and trimming; V, J and clone size are from that table. The sample table lists 120,000 or so clones, over 80% of them with a count of one. The top ten clonotypes cover 15% to 25% of the sample.

The cohort comprised several hundred healthy bone marrow donors. At the time of sampling, all cohort members were nominally healthy, though unrecorded immune exposures were likely present. The donor was CMV seropositive and was included in the group of 300 or so seropositive cohort members. Each donor provided a peripheral blood sample, and peripheral blood mononuclear cells were used for TCR beta sequencing. Genomic DNA was extracted from the blood cell samples with the Qiagen DNeasy Blood Extraction Kit. Reading from cysteine to phenylalanine, the CDR3 counts 16 amino acids. The only DNA kept is the CDR3, 48 bases in frame from the first base. The germline V gene gives CDR1 as MGHRA and CDR2 as YSYEKL. V and J are trimmed by 2 bases and 4 bases, and the gene matches miss 10 bases of the junction.

Sample: PBMCs. The TCR sequence derives from a man aged 18 to 29 in good health and CMV-seropositive. The rearranged chain carries TRBV4-1 and TRBJ2-7, and TRBD2 aligns with 8 junction nucleotides. The CDR3 region has the sequence CASSQNSGGGFYEQYF. The bases read TGCGCCAGCAGCCAAAACTCGGGGGGGGGATTTTACGAGCAGTACTTC.